This TCR beta chain was sequenced during a study of cytomegalovirus exposure and HLA in healthy donors. Sequenced by immunoSEQ multiplex PCR; TCRdb stores in-frame clones only, minus some. The sample carries 150,000 to 200,000 clones, about 83% recorded once. V trimming: 5 bases; J trimming: 8 bases; junction bases outside the gene matches: 6. The CDR3 covers 15 residues. In germline, CDR1 is LNHDA, CDR2 SQIVND (reference sequence). The sequenced sample consisted of PBMCs. The chain employs TRBV19 and TRBJ1-4, with TRBD1 identical over 12 bases. The clonotype comes from a woman younger than 30 in good health and CMV-seronegative. The CDR3 coding sequence is TGTGCCAGTAGTTCATCCGGGACAGGGGGCGAAAAACTGTTTTTT. Its translation is CASSSSGTGGEKLFF.